These 9 T cell receptor beta chains originate from one sample sequenced in a study of shared clonotypes between healthy human individuals (dated by TCRdb to the early 2020s). The receptor library was made with the immunoSEQ multiplex PCR assay. TCRdb holds this immuneACCESS table with in-frame rearrangements only. Some clones are missing; in checked studies, unresolved V genes explain under half, and the rest has no known cause. For this sample the table gives 640,000 or so clones, of which about two thirds were detected only once. Of the sample, about 2% is held by the ten largest clones. Specimen: memory CD4+ T cells sorted from blood. The cell subset or site label, read with the paper, signifies: CD45RA-negative fraction. The receptors were gathered from a woman in her twenties or thirties in good health.

The chain joins TRBV19 to TRBJ2-1; the D is unclear. V lost 8 bases, J lost 0 bases, and 17 bases lay in between. Germline CDR1 reads LNHDA; CDR2 reads SQIVND (reference sequence). The CDR3 covers 16 residues. CDR3 bases: TGTGCCAGTCGGAAGGGCTCCGGAAGCTCCTACAATGAGCAGTTCTTC. Its translation: CASRKGSGSSYNEQFF.

The V and J genes are TRBV13 and TRBJ2-1; possible D gene TRBD2, 6 bases. The length of the CDR3 is 14 residues. Trimming removed 5 bases from V and 10 bases from J, with 18 bases in between. Germline CDR1 and CDR2: PRHDT and FYEKMQ (reference sequence). In DNA, the CDR3 is TGTGCCAGCAGCGGGCGCGGGGAGGATGCCGAGCAGTTCTTC. Its translation: CASSGRGEDAEQFF.

The V and J genes are TRBV28 and TRBJ2-5; 9 bases are shared with TRBD1. With V trimmed by 1 base and J by 4 bases, 10 bases remained unmatched. CDR3 length: 17 residues. Germline V gives CDR1 MDHEN, CDR2 SYDVKM. The CDR3 bases are TGTGCCAGCAGTTTATTCTCTGTGACAGGGGGTCGAGAGACCCAGTACTTC. Translating gives CASSLFSVTGGRETQYF.

This clone was observed a handful of times. The J gene is TRBJ1-5, the V gene TRBV2; D is undetermined. This CDR3 spans 16 amino acids. Germline V gene lookup returns CDR1 SNHLY and CDR2 FYNNEI. With 0 bases removed from V and 6 bases from J, the gap between germline ends came to 15 bases. The CDR3 bases are TGTGCCAGCAGTGAAGCGCTCGGAGGATTCGGTCAGCCCCAGCATTTT. It encodes CASSEALGGFGQPQHF.

The V and J genes are TRBV28 and TRBJ1-5, with D unresolved. The V end lost 7 bases, the J end lost 3 bases, and 25 bases lay between the germline ends. The CDR3 length is 18 residues. Germline V gene data show CDR1 as MDHEN and CDR2 as SYDVKM. CDR3 sequence reads: CASTPGLVRATVNQPQHF. CDR3 in DNA: TGTGCCAGCACCCCGGGCCTGGTGAGGGCCACCGTCAATCAGCCCCAGCATTTT.

V is TRBV6-6 and J is TRBJ2-7; D is possibly TRBD1 (5 bases). CDR1 MNHNY and CDR2 SVGAGI come from the germline V gene (reference sequence). The CDR3 is made up of 12 amino acids. V dropped 6 bases and J dropped 4 bases, with 10 bases sitting between them. The CDR3 DNA is TGTGCCAGCAGACACGACAGTTACGAGCAGTACTTC. This sequence encodes CASRHDSYEQYF.

V gene TRBV28 combines with J gene TRBJ1-1, with D unresolved. The CDR3 runs to 12 residues. Germline CDR1 and CDR2: MDHEN and SYDVKM. Trimming shortened V by 1 base and J by 12 bases, and 12 bases separated the two germline ends. Here the CDR3 DNA reads TGTGCCAGCAGTTTATCCGGACTAGCTACTTTCTTT. Translated, it gives CASSLSGLATFF.

V usage is TRBV9 and J usage is TRBJ2-3, with D perhaps TRBD2 (5 bases). Trimming pared 3 bases from V and 6 bases from J, leaving 20 bases between. The CDR3 loop spans 16 amino acids. From germline, CDR1 is SGDLS and CDR2 YYNGEE. The CDR3: CASSAGMGPRGDTQYF. The CDR3 DNA reads TGTGCCAGCAGCGCAGGCATGGGTCCAAGAGGGGATACGCAGTATTTT.

V and J are TRBV6-6 and TRBJ1-1; a possible D gene is TRBD1 (5 bases). Germline V gene data show CDR1 as MNHNY and CDR2 as SVGAGI (reference sequence). V was shortened by 6 bases and J by 5 bases, with 16 bases between the two germline ends. This CDR3 is built from 14 residues. The CDR3 region is CASRPGRGFTEAFF. CDR3 DNA: TGTGCCAGCAGACCGGGCCGGGGGTTTACTGAAGCTTTCTTT.